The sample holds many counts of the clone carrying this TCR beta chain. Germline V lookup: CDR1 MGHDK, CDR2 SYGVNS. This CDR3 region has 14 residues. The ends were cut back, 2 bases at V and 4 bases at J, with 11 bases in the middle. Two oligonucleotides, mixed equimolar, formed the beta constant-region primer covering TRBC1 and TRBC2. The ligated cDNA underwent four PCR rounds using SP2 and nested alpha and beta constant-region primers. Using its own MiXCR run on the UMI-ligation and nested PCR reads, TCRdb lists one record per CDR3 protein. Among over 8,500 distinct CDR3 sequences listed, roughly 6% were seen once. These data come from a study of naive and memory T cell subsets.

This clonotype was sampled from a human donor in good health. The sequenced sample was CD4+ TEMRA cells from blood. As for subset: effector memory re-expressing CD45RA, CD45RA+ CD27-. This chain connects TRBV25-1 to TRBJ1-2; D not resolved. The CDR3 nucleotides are TGTGCCAGCAGTGAAATGGGAAGAGGCTATGGCTACACCTTC. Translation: CASSEMGRGYGYTF.